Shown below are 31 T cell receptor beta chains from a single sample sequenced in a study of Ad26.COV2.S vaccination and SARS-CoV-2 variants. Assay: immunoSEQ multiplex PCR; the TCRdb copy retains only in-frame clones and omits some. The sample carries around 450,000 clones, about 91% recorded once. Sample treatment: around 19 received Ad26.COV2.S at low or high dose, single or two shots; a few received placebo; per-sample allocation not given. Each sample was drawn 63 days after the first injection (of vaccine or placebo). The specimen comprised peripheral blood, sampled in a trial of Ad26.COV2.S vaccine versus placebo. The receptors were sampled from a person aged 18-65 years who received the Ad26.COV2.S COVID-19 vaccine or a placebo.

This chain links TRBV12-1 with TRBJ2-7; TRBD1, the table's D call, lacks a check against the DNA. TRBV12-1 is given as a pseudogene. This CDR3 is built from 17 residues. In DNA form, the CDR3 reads TGTGCCAGCAGCCCCCGACCGGGGAGCCAGGGGGCCTACGAGCAGTACTTC. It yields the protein CASSPRPGSQGAYEQYF.

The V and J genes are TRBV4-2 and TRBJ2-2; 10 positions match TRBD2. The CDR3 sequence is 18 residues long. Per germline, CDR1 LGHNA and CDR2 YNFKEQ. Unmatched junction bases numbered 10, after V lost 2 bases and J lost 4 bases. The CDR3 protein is CASSQSLAGAEFTGELFF. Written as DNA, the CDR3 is TGTGCCAGCAGCCAATCGCTAGCGGGGGCCGAGTTCACCGGGGAGCTGTTTTTT.

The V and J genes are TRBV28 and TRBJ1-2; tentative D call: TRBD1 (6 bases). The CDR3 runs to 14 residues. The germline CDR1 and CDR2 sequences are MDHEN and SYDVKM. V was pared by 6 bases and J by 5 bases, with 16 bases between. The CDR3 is CASSLRGAWYGYTF. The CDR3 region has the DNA TGTGCCAGCAGCCTCCGGGGGGCTTGGTATGGCTACACCTTC.

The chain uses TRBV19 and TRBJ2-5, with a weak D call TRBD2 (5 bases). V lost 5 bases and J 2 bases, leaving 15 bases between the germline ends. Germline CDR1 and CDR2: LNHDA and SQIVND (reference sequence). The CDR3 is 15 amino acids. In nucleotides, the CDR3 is TGTGCCAGTAGTCGGCGGGCCGGTGGGCAAGAGACCCAGTACTTC. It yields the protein CASSRRAGGQETQYF.

CDR3 region: CASRPGTGYEKLFF. The CDR3 region has the DNA TGTGCCAGCAGACCCGGGACAGGGTATGAAAAACTGTTTTTT. The chain carries TRBV27 and TRBJ1-4, with 9 nucleotides matching TRBD1. V shed 6 bases, J shed 6 bases, and the junction held 5 bases outside the gene matches. This CDR3 contains 14 residues. Per germline, CDR1 MNHEY and CDR2 SMNVEV (reference sequence). The variable domain in full, with the rest retrieved from reference TRBV27 and TRBJ1-4, is EAQVTQNPRYLITVTGKKLTVTCSQNMNHEYMSWYRQDPGLGLRQIYYSMNVEVTDKGDVPEGYKVSRKEKRNFPLILESPSPNQTSLYFCASRPGTGYEKLFFGSGTQLSVL.

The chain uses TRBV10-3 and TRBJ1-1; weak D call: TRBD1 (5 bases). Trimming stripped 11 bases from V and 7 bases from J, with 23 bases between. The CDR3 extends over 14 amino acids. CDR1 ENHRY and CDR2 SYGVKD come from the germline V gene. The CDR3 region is CAAATGDGVYEAFF. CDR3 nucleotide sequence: TGTGCCGCCGCGACGGGGGACGGAGTTTATGAAGCTTTCTTT.

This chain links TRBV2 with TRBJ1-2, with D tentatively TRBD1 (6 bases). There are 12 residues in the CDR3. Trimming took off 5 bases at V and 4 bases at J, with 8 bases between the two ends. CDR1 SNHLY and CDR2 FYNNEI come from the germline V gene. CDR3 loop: CASSRDTYGYTF. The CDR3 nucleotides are TGTGCCAGCAGTAGGGACACCTATGGCTACACCTTC. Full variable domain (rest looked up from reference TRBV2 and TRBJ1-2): EPEVTQTPSHQVTQMGQEVILRCVPISNHLYFYWYRQILGQKVEFLVSFYNNEISEKSEIFDDQFSVERPDGSNFTLKIRSTKLEDSAMYFCASSRDTYGYTFGSGTRLTVV.

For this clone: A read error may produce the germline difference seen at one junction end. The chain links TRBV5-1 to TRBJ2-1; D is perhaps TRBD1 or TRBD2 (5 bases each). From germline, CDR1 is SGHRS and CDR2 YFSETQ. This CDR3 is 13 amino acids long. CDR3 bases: TGCGCCAGCAGTTTGGGGGTCGTCAATGAGCAGTTCTTC. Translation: CASSLGVVNEQFF.

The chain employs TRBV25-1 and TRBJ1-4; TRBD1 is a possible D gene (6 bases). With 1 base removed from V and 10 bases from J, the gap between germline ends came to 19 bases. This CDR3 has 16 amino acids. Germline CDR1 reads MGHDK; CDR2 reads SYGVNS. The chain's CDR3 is CASSEFGMGAPGKLFF. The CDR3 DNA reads TGTGCCAGCAGTGAATTCGGCATGGGGGCGCCGGGAAAACTGTTTTTT.

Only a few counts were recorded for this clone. CDR3: CASSFRLGGGTEAFF. CDR3 nucleotide sequence: TGTGCCAGCAGCTTCCGACTCGGGGGAGGCACTGAAGCTTTCTTT. The chain uses TRBV7-2 and TRBJ1-1; possible D gene TRBD1, 5 bases. CDR1 is SGHTA, CDR2 FQGNSA, per germline. CDR3 length equals 15 residues. Deletions cut 3 bases from V and 4 bases from J, with 15 bases between.

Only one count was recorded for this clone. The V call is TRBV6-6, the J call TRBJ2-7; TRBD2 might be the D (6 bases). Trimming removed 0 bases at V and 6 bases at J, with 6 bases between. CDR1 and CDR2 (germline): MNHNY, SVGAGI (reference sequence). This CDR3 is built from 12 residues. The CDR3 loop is CASSYSRGEQYF. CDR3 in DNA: TGTGCCAGCAGTTACTCGCGGGGCGAGCAGTACTTC.

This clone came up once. CDR3 residues: CASSPPVGDYGYTF. CDR3 coding DNA: TGTGCCAGCTCACCACCGGTCGGGGACTATGGCTACACCTTC. V is TRBV18 and J is TRBJ1-2, with D unresolved. Per germline, CDR1 KGHSH and CDR2 LQKENI. Trimming removed 0 bases from V and 3 bases from J, with 8 bases in between. This CDR3 contains 14 residues.

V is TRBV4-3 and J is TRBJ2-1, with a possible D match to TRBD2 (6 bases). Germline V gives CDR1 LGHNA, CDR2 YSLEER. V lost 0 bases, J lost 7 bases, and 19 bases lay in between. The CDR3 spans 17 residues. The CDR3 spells CASSQDWSSAQANEQFF. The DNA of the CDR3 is TGCGCCAGCAGCCAAGACTGGTCTAGCGCTCAAGCTAATGAGCAGTTCTTC.

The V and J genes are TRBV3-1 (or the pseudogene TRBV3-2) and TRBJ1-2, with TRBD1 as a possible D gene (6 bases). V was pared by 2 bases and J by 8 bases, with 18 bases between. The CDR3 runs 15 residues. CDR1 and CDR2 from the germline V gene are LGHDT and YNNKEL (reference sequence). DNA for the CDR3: TGTGCCAGCAGCCAACAGGGTTTCGGGGGCTGCGGCTACACCTTC. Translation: CASSQQGFGGCGYTF.

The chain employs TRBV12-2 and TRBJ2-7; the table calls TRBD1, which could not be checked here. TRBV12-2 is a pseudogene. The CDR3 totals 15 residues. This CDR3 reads CASRLVGDRANEQYV. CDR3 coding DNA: TGTGCAAGTCGCTTAGTCGGGGACAGGGCTAACGAGCAGTACGTC.

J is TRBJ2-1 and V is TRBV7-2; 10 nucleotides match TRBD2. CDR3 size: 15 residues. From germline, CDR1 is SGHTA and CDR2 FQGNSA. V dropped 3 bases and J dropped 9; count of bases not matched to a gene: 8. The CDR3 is CASSLDYSGGFEQFF. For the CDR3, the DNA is TGTGCCAGCAGCTTGGATTATAGCGGGGGGTTTGAGCAGTTCTTC. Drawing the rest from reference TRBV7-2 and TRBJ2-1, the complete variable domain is GAGVSQSPSNKVTEKGKDVELRCDPISGHTALYWYRQSLGQGLEFLIYFQGNSAPDKSGLPSDRFSAERTGGSVSTLTIQRTQQEDSAVYLCASSLDYSGGFEQFFGPGTRLTVL.

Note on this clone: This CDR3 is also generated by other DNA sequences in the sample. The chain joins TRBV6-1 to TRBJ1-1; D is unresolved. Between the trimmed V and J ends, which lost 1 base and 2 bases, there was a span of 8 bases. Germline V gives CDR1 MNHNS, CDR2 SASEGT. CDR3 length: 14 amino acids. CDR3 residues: CASSEVGRNTEAFF. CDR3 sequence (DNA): TGTGCCAGCAGTGAAGTTGGCAGAAACACTGAAGCTTTCTTT.

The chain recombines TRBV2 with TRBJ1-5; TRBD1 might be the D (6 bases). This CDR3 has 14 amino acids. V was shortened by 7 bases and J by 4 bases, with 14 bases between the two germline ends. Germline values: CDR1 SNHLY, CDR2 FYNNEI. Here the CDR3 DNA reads TGTGCCAGCACCCGGACAGAGAGAAATCAGCCCCAGCATTTT. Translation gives CASTRTERNQPQHF. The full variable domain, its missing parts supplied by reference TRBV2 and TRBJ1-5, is EPEVTQTPSHQVTQMGQEVILRCVPISNHLYFYWYRQILGQKVEFLVSFYNNEISEKSEIFDDQFSVERPDGSNFTLKIRSTKLEDSAMYFCASTRTERNQPQHFGDGTRLSIL.

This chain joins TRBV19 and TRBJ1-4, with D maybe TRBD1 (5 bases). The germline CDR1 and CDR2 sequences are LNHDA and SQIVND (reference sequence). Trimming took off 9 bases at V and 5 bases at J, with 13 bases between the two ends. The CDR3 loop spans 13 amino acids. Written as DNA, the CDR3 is TGTGCCAGCTGGACGGGACCCAATGAAAAACTGTTTTTT. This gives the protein CASWTGPNEKLFF.

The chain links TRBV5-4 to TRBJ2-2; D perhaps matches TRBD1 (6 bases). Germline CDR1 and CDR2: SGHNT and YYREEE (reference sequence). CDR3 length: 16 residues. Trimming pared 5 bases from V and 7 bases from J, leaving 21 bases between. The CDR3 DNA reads TGTGCCAGCAGACGATTGGGGGCCCGTGGGGGCGGGGAGCTGTTTTTT. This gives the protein CASRRLGARGGGELFF.

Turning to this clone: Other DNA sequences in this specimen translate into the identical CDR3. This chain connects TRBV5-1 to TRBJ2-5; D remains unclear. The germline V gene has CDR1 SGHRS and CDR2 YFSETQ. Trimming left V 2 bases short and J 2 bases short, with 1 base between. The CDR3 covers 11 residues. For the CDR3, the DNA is TGCGCCAGCAGCTTACAAGAGACCCAGTACTTC. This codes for CASSLQETQYF. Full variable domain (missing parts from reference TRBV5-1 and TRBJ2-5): KAGVTQTPRYLIKTRGQQVTLSCSPISGHRSVSWYQQTPGQGLQFLFEYFSETQRNKGNFPGRFSGRQFSNSRSEMNVSTLELGDSALYLCASSLQETQYFGPGTRLLVL.

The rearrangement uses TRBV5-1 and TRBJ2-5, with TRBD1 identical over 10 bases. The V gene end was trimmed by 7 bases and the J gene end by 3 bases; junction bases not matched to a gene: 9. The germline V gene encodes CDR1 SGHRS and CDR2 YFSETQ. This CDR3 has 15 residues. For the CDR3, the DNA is TGCGCCAGCGCGAGGACAGGGGGTCGGGAAGAGACCCAGTACTTC. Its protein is CASARTGGREETQYF.

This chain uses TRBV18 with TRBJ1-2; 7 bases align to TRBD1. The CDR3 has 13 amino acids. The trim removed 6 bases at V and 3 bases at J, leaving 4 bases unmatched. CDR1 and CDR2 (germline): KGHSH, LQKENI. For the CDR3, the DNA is TGTGCCAGCTCTTCGGACAGGTACTATGGCTACACCTTC. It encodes CASSSDRYYGYTF.

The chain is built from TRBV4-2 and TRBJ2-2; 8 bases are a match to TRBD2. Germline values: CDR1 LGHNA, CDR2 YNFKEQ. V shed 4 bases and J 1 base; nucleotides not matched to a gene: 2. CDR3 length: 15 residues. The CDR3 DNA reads TGTGCCAGCAGCCCGACTAGCGAGAACACCGGGGAGCTGTTTTTT. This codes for CASSPTSENTGELFF.

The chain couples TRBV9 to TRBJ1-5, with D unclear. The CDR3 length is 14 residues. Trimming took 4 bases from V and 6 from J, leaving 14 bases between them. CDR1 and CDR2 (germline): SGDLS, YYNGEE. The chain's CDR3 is CASSSRGKGQPQHF. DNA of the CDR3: TGTGCCAGCAGCTCCCGGGGAAAGGGTCAGCCCCAGCATTTT. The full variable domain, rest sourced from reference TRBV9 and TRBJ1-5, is DSGVTQTPKHLITATGQRVTLRCSPRSGDLSVYWYQQSLDQGLQFLIQYYNGEERAKGNILERFSAQQFPDLHSELNLSSLELGDSALYFCASSSRGKGQPQHFGDGTRLSIL.

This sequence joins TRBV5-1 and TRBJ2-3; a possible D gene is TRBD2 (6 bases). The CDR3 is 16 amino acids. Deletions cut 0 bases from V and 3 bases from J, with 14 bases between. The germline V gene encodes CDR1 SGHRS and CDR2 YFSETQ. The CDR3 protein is CASSLAGGSGTDTQYF. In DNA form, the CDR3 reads TGCGCCAGCAGCTTGGCCGGAGGGTCAGGAACAGATACGCAGTATTTT.

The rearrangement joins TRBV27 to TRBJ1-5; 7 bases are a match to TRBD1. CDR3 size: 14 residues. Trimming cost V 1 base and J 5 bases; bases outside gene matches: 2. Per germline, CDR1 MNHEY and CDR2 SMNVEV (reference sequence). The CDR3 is CASSLLGQYQPQHF. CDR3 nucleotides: TGTGCCAGCAGTTTATTGGGACAGTATCAGCCCCAGCATTTT.

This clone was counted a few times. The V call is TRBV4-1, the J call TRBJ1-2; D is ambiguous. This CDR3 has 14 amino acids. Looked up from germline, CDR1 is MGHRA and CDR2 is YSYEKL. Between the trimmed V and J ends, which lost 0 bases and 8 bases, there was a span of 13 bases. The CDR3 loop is CASSQDRVGGGYTF. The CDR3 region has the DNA TGCGCCAGCAGCCAAGATCGGGTAGGCGGCGGCTACACCTTC.

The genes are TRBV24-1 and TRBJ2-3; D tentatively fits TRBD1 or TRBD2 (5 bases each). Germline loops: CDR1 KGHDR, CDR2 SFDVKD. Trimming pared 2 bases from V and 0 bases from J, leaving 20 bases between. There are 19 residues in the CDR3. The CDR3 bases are TGTGCCACCAGTGATTCTGCGCCGACTCAGGGACGGAGCACAGATACGCAGTATTTT. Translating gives CATSDSAPTQGRSTDTQYF.

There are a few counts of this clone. Here the CDR3 DNA reads TGTGCCAGCAGTTACTCGAAGGAATCGGGAAACACCATATATTTT. Encoded protein: CASSYSKESGNTIYF. The V call is TRBV6-2 or TRBV6-3, the J call TRBJ1-3; D unclear. Deletions cut 0 bases from V and 4 bases from J, with 10 bases between. From germline, CDR1 is MNHEY and CDR2 SVGEGT. CDR3 size: 15 residues.

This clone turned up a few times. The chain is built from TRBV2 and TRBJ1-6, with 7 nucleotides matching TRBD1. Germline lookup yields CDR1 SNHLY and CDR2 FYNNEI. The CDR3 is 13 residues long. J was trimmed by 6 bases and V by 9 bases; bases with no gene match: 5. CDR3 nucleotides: TGTGCCAGGTCAGGGGGAGGTAATTCACCCCTCCACTTT. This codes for CARSGGGNSPLHF. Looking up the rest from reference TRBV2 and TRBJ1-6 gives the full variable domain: EPEVTQTPSHQVTQMGQEVILRCVPISNHLYFYWYRQILGQKVEFLVSFYNNEISEKSEIFDDQFSVERPDGSNFTLKIRSTKLEDSAMYFCARSGGGNSPLHFGNGTRLTVT.